The 6 T cell receptor beta chains below come from one sample, sequenced in a study of regulatory T cells in long-lasting Graves disease. Time point meaning: newly diagnosed GD, antithyroid drugs for less than 3 months. The TCR library used RNA extracted from PBMCs. Arm-PCR of CDR3 regions and iRepertoire HTBI primers were the basis on which TCR beta libraries were built. TCRdb processed the multiplex PCR reads anew with MiXCR; each CDR3 protein has one entry. The table includes around 450,000 distinct CDR3 sequences, more than 12% detected once. The sample also formed part of further work on T cells in Graves' hyperthyroidism and ophthalmopathy.

The sequencing used peripheral blood mononuclear cells (PBMCs), collected at new diagnosis, from a patient treated with antithyroid drugs. These receptors were collected from a woman aged 25-40 years with Graves disease.

Many counts were recorded for this clonotype. V is TRBV9 and J is TRBJ2-1, with 10 nucleotides matching TRBD2. Germline-derived CDR1 and CDR2 are SGDLS and YYNGEE. This CDR3 spans 15 amino acids. The V gene end was trimmed by 4 bases and the J gene end by 6 bases; junction bases not matched to a gene: 7. CDR3 DNA sequence: TGTGCCAGCAGCAAAGCGGGAGGGCCGAGCAATGAGCAGTTCTTC. Translating gives CASSKAGGPSNEQFF.

This clonotype was counted many times. The chain employs TRBV15 and TRBJ2-2; D is unresolved. Trimming cost V 0 bases and J 6 bases, with 14 bases left between them. CDR3 length: 16 amino acids. CDR1 and CDR2 (germline): LNHNV, YYDKDF (reference sequence). The CDR3 bases are TGTGCCACCAGCAGAGATAGGAGCGTATCGGCCGGGGAGCTGTTTTTT. This gives the protein CATSRDRSVSAGELFF.

The chain is built from TRBV19 and TRBJ2-2; D gene ambiguous. The germline CDR1 and CDR2 sequences are LNHDA and SQIVND (reference sequence). The CDR3 totals 11 residues. The V end was cut by 2 bases, the J end by 8 bases, with 3 bases between. CDR3 coding DNA: TGTGCCAGTAGTATATTAGGGGAGCTGTTTTTT. This sequence encodes CASSILGELFF.

The CDR3 loop is CSVEDKGNEQFF. As DNA, the CDR3 is TGCAGCGTTGAAGATAAGGGGAATGAGCAGTTCTTC. The J gene is TRBJ2-1, the V gene TRBV29-1, with TRBD1 as a possible D gene (5 bases). The germline CDR1 and CDR2 sequences are SQVTM and ANQGSEA. The CDR3 runs to 12 residues. The ends were cut back, 0 bases at V and 7 bases at J, with 7 bases in the middle.

Turning to this clonotype: Just one base apart from a much larger clone, this may be a read error. The chain is built from TRBV11-2 and TRBJ2-1; 11 positions agree with TRBD2. V trimming: 6 bases; J trimming: 6 bases; junction bases outside the gene matches: 4. This CDR3 contains 14 residues. Germline V gives CDR1 SGHAT, CDR2 FQNNGV. The CDR3 DNA follows: TGTGCCAGCAGACGACTAGCGGGATCCAATGAGCAGTTCTTC. Amino acids: CASRRLAGSNEQFF.

This clonotype was observed a handful of times. The rearrangement joins TRBV7-2 to TRBJ2-7, with TRBD2 identical over 9 bases. The CDR3 runs to 16 residues. The J segment lost 1 base and the V segment lost 4 bases, leaving 8 bases of the junction unmatched. CDR1 and CDR2 (germline): SGHTA, FQGNSA. The CDR3, as DNA: TGTGCCAGCAGCTCCGCCACTAGCGGGCCATCCTACGAGCAGTACTTC. It encodes CASSSATSGPSYEQYF.